One TCR beta chain is described in this entry. This record belongs to a study of blood T cell repertoires in COVID-19. Turning to the study itself: Samples representing acute and convalescent COVID-19 were sourced from the United States, Italy and Spain. PBMCs, B-cell-depleted T cells, or T cells were the source of the cDNA or gDNA that made up the material.

Original methodology: Estimation of nucleated cell counts relied on the amplification of reference gene primers. Clones were read by immunoSEQ multiplex PCR, and TCRdb kept only the in-frame ones, dropping some. D and trimming come from the DNA, and the V and J calls and clone size come from that table. The sample lists about 190,000 clones, about 88% occurring once. The CDR3 sequence is 15 residues long. Deletions cut 0 bases from V and 3 bases from J, with 13 bases between. CDR1 is SGHKS, CDR2 YYEKEE, per germline (reference sequence). The source of this sequence is a human donor in a cohort sampled during active COVID-19. Sequencing was done on a sample of peripheral blood. The chain employs TRBV5-5 and TRBJ2-7; D is possibly TRBD1 (5 bases). CDR3 region: CASSLAQGRDYEQYF. The CDR3 DNA follows: TGTGCCAGCAGCTTGGCCCAGGGTAGAGACTACGAGCAGTACTTC.